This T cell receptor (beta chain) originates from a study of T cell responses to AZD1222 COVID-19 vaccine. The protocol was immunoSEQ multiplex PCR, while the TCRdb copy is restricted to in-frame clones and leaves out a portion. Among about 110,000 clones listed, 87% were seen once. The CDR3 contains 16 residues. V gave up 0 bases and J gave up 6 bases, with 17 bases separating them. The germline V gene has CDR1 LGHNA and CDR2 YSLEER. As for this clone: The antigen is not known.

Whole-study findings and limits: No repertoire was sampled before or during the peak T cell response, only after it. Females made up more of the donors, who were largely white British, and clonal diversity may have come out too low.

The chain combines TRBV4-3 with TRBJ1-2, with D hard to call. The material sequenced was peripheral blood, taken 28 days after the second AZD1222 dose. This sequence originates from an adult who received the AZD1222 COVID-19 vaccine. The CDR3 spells CASSQDGQVMLDGYTF. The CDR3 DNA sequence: TGCGCCAGCAGCCAAGATGGTCAGGTTATGTTGGATGGCTACACCTTC.